This TCR beta chain originates from a study of OX40 agonist ivuxolimab in advanced cancers. About the full investigation: Ivuxolimab was an agonistic, fully human IgG2 monoclonal antibody directed against OX40 (CD134), a costimulatory receptor. Intravenous ivuxolimab was administered to patients every 2 weeks at six dose levels: 0.01, 0.1, 0.3, 1.5, 3 and 10 mg/kg. Of the roughly 52 dose-escalation patients, hepatocellular carcinoma was present in approximately 20, melanoma in around 15, renal cell carcinoma in 9 and head and neck cancer in 9. A male proportion of around 83% and a mean age of approximately 60 years, ranging from about 20 to 85, were recorded for the dose-escalation cohort. Patients were allowed to have had prior anti-PD-1, anti-PD-L1 or anti-CTLA-4 therapy, and 30% to 40% of the dose-escalation patients had previously received checkpoint inhibitors. Partial responses occurred in three dose-escalation patients, of whom one had hepatocellular carcinoma and two had cutaneous melanoma. The point of sequencing TCRbeta in the periphery was to test whether ivuxolimab changed TCR sequence diversity and drove clonal T-cell expansion. The paper covers the monotherapy dose-escalation part of the phase I ivuxolimab trial, which included N of about 56 patients. Overall results and qualifications from the work: At doses of 0.1 to 3.0 mg/kg, clonal expansion of both CD4+ and CD8+ T cells in blood was seen between baseline and week 6. Low levels of normalized T-cell clonal expansion were also shown by some nonresponding patients. Antigen specificity was not determined for the clonally expanded peripheral T cells. After ivuxolimab, CD8+ T cells had more expanded clones than CD4+ T cells on average. Partial responders in the 0.1-3.0 mg/kg groups had among the lowest normalized peripheral clonal expansion, especially among CD8+ T cells.

For sequencing of the TCRbeta CDR3 region, genomic DNA was extracted from the sorted cells. The immunoSEQ Assay was used to sequence the TCRbeta CDR3 regions. Not all clones reach the TCRdb copy of this immuneACCESS table, which keeps in-frame sequences only. Checked studies attribute under half of the gap to unresolved V genes and leave the rest unexplained. The sample contains about 93,000 clones, about 91% of them found a single time. The leading ten clones occupy roughly 0.5% of the sample. The CDR3 measures 12 amino acids from cysteine to phenylalanine. Only the CDR3 portion is preserved as DNA: 36 bases, with reading frame beginning at the first base. Comments on this clone: The antigen it binds to is not known. Nothing much larger sits one base from this clone, and base qualities are not available.

The trial excluded patients who had a history of autoimmune disease or who were on systemic immunosuppression. In every dose cohort, peripheral blood was drawn for TCR sequencing at baseline, cycle 4 day 1, and cycle 7 day 1. The samples were taken from a phase I, first-in-human, multicenter, open-label dose-escalation trial of ivuxolimab. The trial enrolled adults with locally advanced or metastatic head and neck squamous cell, hepatocellular, melanoma or renal cell carcinoma. Before TCR sequencing, CD4+ T cells and CD8+ T cells from peripheral blood were sorted into separate populations. Sequencing was performed on CD4+ or CD8+ T cells sorted from blood, taken in a trial of the OX40 agonist ivuxolimab. The sequence joins TRBV21-1 to TRBJ2-1. TRBV21-1 is an annotated pseudogene. This TCR was sampled from an adult with an advanced solid tumor such as melanoma, head and neck, liver or kidney cancer. The CDR3 protein: CASSLRLNEQFF. The sequence in DNA is TGTGCCAGCAGCTTAAGGCTCAATGAGCAGTTCTTC.